This T cell receptor beta chain is drawn from a study of a mutant IDH1 vaccine in newly diagnosed glioma. Study context: Among treated patients, about 62% were male and roughly 38% female, and mean age was about 41 years. Most patients had radiochemotherapy with temozolomide before enrollment; others had one alone. V12 occurred at week 35 and V13 at week 47.

Data came from immunoSEQ multiplex PCR; TCRdb stores just in-frame clones and leaves some out. Of about 64,000 clones in the sample, about 74% were seen once. Time point: week 35, safety follow-up. Every vaccine dose comprised 300 ug of mutant IDH1 20-mer peptide plus topical imiquimod. Vaccinations, eight in total, occurred in weeks 1, 3, 5, 7, 11, 15, 19, 23. With respect to this clone: What it binds is unknown.

This CDR3 region has 12 residues. Deletions cut 6 bases from V and 7 bases from J, with 10 bases between. Germline V CDR1 and CDR2: LNHDA, SQIVND (reference sequence). The chain employs TRBV19 and TRBJ1-5, with D maybe TRBD1 (5 bases). The starting material was PBMCs, obtained from a glioma patient whose treatment included an IDH1 peptide vaccine. The sequence derives from a man aged 45-60 years with glioma. As DNA, the CDR3 is TGTGCCAGTAGGACGGGGGTCCAGCCCCAGCATTTT. Its translation: CASRTGVQPQHF.